This T cell receptor (beta chain) was identified in a study of blood T cell repertoires in COVID-19. At the level of the study: Samples representing acute and convalescent COVID-19 were sourced from the United States, Italy and Spain.

Methods used by the authors: Estimated nucleated cell counts came from reference gene primer amplification. The table came from immunoSEQ multiplex PCR; TCRdb's copy has only in-frame clones and leaves some out. The V and J calls and the clone size are those of that table, but D and trimming were determined from the DNA. The sample lists roughly 100,000 clones; roughly 87% were seen once. The V segment lost 5 bases and the J segment 4 bases; nucleotides outside the gene matches: 14. CDR1 and CDR2 from the germline V gene are SGHTA and FQGNSA. The length of the CDR3 is 17 residues. Input material: peripheral blood. This chain uses TRBV7-2 with TRBJ1-2, with 9 bases fitting TRBD1. This receptor was identified in a man over 45 with active COVID-19. CDR3 nucleotide sequence: TGTGCCAGCAGCCTCGGACAGGGGCCCGCCTCGGGCTATGGCTACACCTTC. It encodes CASSLGQGPASGYGYTF.